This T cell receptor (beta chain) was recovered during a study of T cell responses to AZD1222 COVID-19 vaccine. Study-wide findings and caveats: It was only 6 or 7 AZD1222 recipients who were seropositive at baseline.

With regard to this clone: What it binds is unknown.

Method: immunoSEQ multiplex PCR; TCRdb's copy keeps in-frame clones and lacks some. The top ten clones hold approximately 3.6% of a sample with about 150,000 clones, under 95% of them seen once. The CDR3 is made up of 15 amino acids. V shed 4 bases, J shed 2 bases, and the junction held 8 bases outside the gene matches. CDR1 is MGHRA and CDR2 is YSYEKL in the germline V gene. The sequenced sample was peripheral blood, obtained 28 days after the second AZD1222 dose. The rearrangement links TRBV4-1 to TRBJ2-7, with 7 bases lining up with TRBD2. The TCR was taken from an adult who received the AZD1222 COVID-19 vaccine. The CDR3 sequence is CASSPVGGSAYEQYF. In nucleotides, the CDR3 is TGCGCCAGCAGCCCCGTGGGGGGGAGTGCCTACGAGCAGTACTTC.